This T cell receptor (beta chain) was sequenced in a study of cytomegalovirus exposure and HLA in healthy donors. Study-wide points: Cytomegalovirus association was assigned to more than 150 TCR beta chains. Within the approximately 130 validation repertoires, first-cohort TCR clusters tended to co-occur, according to a later analysis.

Germline V gene data show CDR1 as SGHRS and CDR2 as YFSETQ. The CDR3 has 14 residues. Trimming took 2 bases from V and 6 from J, leaving 12 bases between them. Note on this clone: Its target is not known.

Repertoires were generated with immunoSEQ multiplex PCR, while TCRdb's copy carries only in-frame clones and drops some. Of some 69,000 clones listed, over 90% are singletons. The sequence was collected from a woman between 18 and 29 years old in good health and CMV-seropositive. The sequencing input was PBMCs. The chain joins TRBV5-1 to TRBJ2-1; no clear D gene. The CDR3 DNA is TGCGCCAGCAGCTTTAGTGATCCCCCCAATGAGCAGTTCTTC. Its protein product is CASSFSDPPNEQFF.